This TCR beta chain originates from a study of T cells in Graves' hyperthyroidism and ophthalmopathy. Study-level points and caveats: Most thyroid-expanded clonotypes above 0.001 were also found in blood.

In its sample, this clonotype was seen many times. Its specificity is not known. On the basis of clinical symptoms, serum thyroxine and TRAb, thyroid ultrasound and orbital computed tomography, diagnoses were made. Using around 10 ml of fresh peripheral blood, PBMCs were prepared. Amplification of TCR beta CDR3 regions was performed using RNA transcripts as template. HTBI primers were used for first-round RT-PCR of the TCR CDR3. MiXCR was run by TCRdb on the multiplex PCR reads, yielding one entry per CDR3 protein. The table has 450,000 to 650,000 distinct CDR3 sequences, approximately 14% seen once; the top ten hold 6.5% to 9%. What was sequenced was blood. The TCR was taken from a woman under 30 with Graves' ophthalmopathy.

CDR3: CASSSTTGFYSNQPQHF. The CDR3 nucleotides are TGTGCCAGCAGTTCGACTACAGGGTTCTATAGCAATCAGCCCCAGCATTTT. This chain links TRBV28 with TRBJ1-5; a weak D match, TRBD1 (6 bases). V shed 4 bases and J shed 0 bases, with 16 bases lying between them. Germline CDR1 and CDR2: MDHEN and SYDVKM. This CDR3 is 17 amino acids long.